This TCR beta chain was identified in a study of T cell responses to AZD1222 COVID-19 vaccine. Study-wide results and caveats: There were vaccine-associated CD4 TCRs across spike, dominant at 160-218 and 743-854. Baseline seropositivity characterized only a handful of AZD1222 recipients. Nearly half of spike-specific TCRs reportedly target unmutated variant regions.

V lost 9 bases and J lost 0; bases outside the gene matches: 8. Germline CDR1 is LNHDA and CDR2 is SQIVND (reference sequence). The CDR3 is 15 amino acids. Method: immunoSEQ multiplex PCR; TCRdb's copy keeps in-frame clones and lacks some. The table has 60,000 to 75,000 clones, about 87% seen once. A note on this clone: Its antigen is undetermined.

The specimen was peripheral blood, collected on day 0 of AZD1222 vaccination. The V gene is TRBV19, the J gene TRBJ1-5; 7 nucleotides align to TRBD1. The origin of this receptor is an adult in good health. The CDR3 spells CASDRVRGSNQPQHF. The CDR3 DNA reads TGTGCCAGCGACAGGGTAAGGGGTAGCAATCAGCCCCAGCATTTT.